Ten or more counts support the clone carrying this T cell receptor (beta chain). Its target is not known. This sample also contains other DNA sequences that code for the same CDR3. The assay was immunoSEQ multiplex PCR, and TCRdb's table has in-frame clones only and misses some. The table records approximately 1,000,000 clones, about 72% of them present only once. These data are taken from a study of shared clonotypes between healthy human individuals. Overall study findings and caveats: Estimated richness values were generally larger in naive subsets than in memory subsets.

The CDR3 is 15 residues long. Germline V gene data show CDR1 as LNHDA and CDR2 as SQIVND (reference sequence). V trimming: 5 bases; J trimming: 1 base; junction bases outside the gene matches: 5. The sample taken for sequencing was memory CD4+ T cells from PBMCs. The subset here: CD45RA-negative fraction. The V call is TRBV19, the J call TRBJ1-1; 9 positions agree with TRBD1. The receptor was isolated from a man aged 18 to 35 in good health. Some clones in this sample may be carry-over from other donors' samples. CDR3: CASSALGQGNTEAFF. For the CDR3, the DNA is TGTGCCAGTAGTGCCTTGGGACAGGGGAACACTGAAGCTTTCTTT. Based on the CDR3 plus reference TRBV19 and TRBJ1-1, the full variable domain is DGGITQSPKYLFRKEGQNVTLSCEQNLNHDAMYWYRQDPGQGLRLIYYSQIVNDFQKGDIAEGYSVSREKKESFPLTVTSAQKNPTAFYLCASSALGQGNTEAFFGQGTRLTVV.